This passage covers 20 T cell receptor beta chains from one sample sequenced in a study of T-cell memory formation after mild COVID-19. TCRdb re-called the 5' RACE reads through MiXCR, storing one row per CDR3 protein. Of 350,000 to 500,000 distinct CDR3 sequences listed, about a sixth were seen once; the top ten hold around a fifth. Sequences were obtained from PBMCs or a T cell subset sorted from them (not recorded which). These receptors all stem from a man aged 18 to 29 who had mild COVID-19 (a few samples of this study predate the infection). Cell type and time point are not known.

The CDR3, as DNA: TGTGCCAGTACCCTCTCTGGAATTCTTCACACCATATATTTT. The encoded protein is CASTLSGILHTIYF. The gene calls are TRBV19 and TRBJ1-3; D is undetermined. The CDR3 runs to 14 residues. Germline CDR1 LNHDA, CDR2 SQIVND (reference sequence). V was trimmed by 7 bases and J by 8 bases, leaving 18 bases between them. Full variable domain (rest looked up from reference TRBV19 and TRBJ1-3): DGGITQSPKYLFRKEGQNVTLSCEQNLNHDAMYWYRQDPGQGLRLIYYSQIVNDFQKGDIAEGYSVSREKKESFPLTVTSAQKNPTAFYLCASTLSGILHTIYFGEGSWLTVV.

This clonotype occurred once. This chain connects TRBV2 to TRBJ2-2; D remains unclear. Germline assignment: CDR1 SNHLY and CDR2 FYNNEI. CDR3 length: 16 residues. V was pared by 6 bases and J by 0 bases, with 14 bases between. CDR3 nucleotide sequence: TGTGCCAGCAGCTCCGACACCCTCGCGAACACCGGGGAGCTGTTTTTT. Translating it yields CASSSDTLANTGELFF.

This clonotype has just a few counts. The chain has TRBV4-3 and TRBJ1-3; weak D call: TRBD1 (6 bases). Germline V gene data show CDR1 as LGHNA and CDR2 as YSLEER. Trimming took off 1 base at V and 0 bases at J, with 13 bases between the two ends. This CDR3 contains 17 residues. The CDR3 nucleotides read TGCGCCAGCAGCCAAGTAAGGAGGGGGAACTCTGGAAACACCATATATTTT. This codes for CASSQVRRGNSGNTIYF.

The V gene is TRBV7-2, the J gene TRBJ2-1; D is perhaps TRBD2 (7 bases). Trimming cost V 0 bases and J 2 bases, with 14 bases left between them. CDR1 and CDR2 (germline): SGHTA, FQGNSA. This CDR3 region has 17 residues. The CDR3 DNA is TGTGCCAGCAGCTTAGCCCTAGTGGGGGGGCCCTACAATGAGCAGTTCTTC. It specifies CASSLALVGGPYNEQFF.

Comments on this clonotype: A much larger clone sits a single nucleotide away, making a read error possible. The V call is TRBV27, the J call TRBJ1-2; perhaps TRBD1 as D (5 bases). Deletions cut 5 bases from V and 8 bases from J, with 15 bases between. Germline-derived CDR1 and CDR2 are MNHEY and SMNVEV (reference sequence). This CDR3 contains 13 residues. CDR3: CASSTLRWDGYTF. The CDR3 nucleotides read TGTGCCAGCAGTACGCTCAGGTGGGACGGCTACACCTTC.

This clonotype was detected a few times. The chain has TRBV5-1 and TRBJ2-3; D unclear. The CDR3 extends over 15 amino acids. V was clipped by 0 bases and J by 4 bases, with 12 bases between them. Germline CDR1 is SGHRS and CDR2 is YFSETQ. CDR3 region: CASSLEGRSSDTQYF. CDR3 coding DNA: TGCGCCAGCAGCTTGGAGGGCAGAAGCTCAGATACGCAGTATTTT.

The chain employs TRBV29-1 and TRBJ1-1; D is unclear. Trimming pared 2 bases from V and 0 bases from J, leaving 13 bases between. Germline loops: CDR1 SQVTM, CDR2 ANQGSEA. The CDR3 has 15 residues. The CDR3 DNA is TGCAGCGTTGAACCGGGCCGGAACATGAACACTGAAGCTTTCTTT. It is translated as CSVEPGRNMNTEAFF.

The chain joins TRBV4-3 to TRBJ1-2; D is unresolved. V lost 0 bases, J lost 4 bases, and 6 bases lay in between. CDR1 is LGHNA, CDR2 YSLEER, per germline. The CDR3 length is 13 residues. The CDR3 protein is CASSQDRIYGYTF. The DNA for the CDR3 is TGCGCCAGCAGCCAAGATAGGATCTATGGCTACACCTTC.

The chain combines TRBV15 with TRBJ2-1; TRBD1 matches at 7 bases. The germline gives CDR1 LNHNV, CDR2 YYDKDF (reference sequence). The CDR3 is 15 amino acids. Trimming took 4 bases from V and 7 from J; bases not matched to a gene: 10. The CDR3 nucleotides are TGTGCCACCAGCACGATCGGGACAGCTTATAATGAGCAGTTCTTC. Protein product: CATSTIGTAYNEQFF.

This clonotype was observed a handful of times. The rearrangement uses TRBV18 and TRBJ2-6; D uncertain. Germline CDR1 KGHSH, CDR2 LQKENI. There are 15 residues in the CDR3. Trimming took off 2 bases at V and 1 base at J, with 6 bases between the two ends. The CDR3 spells CASSPWQSGANVLTF. The CDR3 bases are TGTGCCAGCTCACCATGGCAGTCTGGGGCCAACGTCCTGACTTTC.

The chain joins TRBV6-4 to TRBJ2-3; D call uncertain. The CDR3 runs 15 residues. Germline V gene data show CDR1 as MRHNA and CDR2 as SNTAGT. Trimming pared 0 bases from V and 0 bases from J, leaving 7 bases between. CDR3 sequence (DNA): TGTGCCAGCAGTGACTCGGCGGATAGCACAGATACGCAGTATTTT. Translation: CASSDSADSTDTQYF.

This clonotype was detected a few times. The chain recombines TRBV28 with TRBJ2-2; 9 bases map to TRBD1. Germline CDR1 reads MDHEN; CDR2 reads SYDVKM. The CDR3 consists of 16 residues. V dropped 2 bases and J dropped 1; count of bases not matched to a gene: 2. The CDR3 DNA follows: TGTGCCAGCAGTTTAAGGGGACAGGGGAACACCGGGGAGCTGTTTTTT. Translating gives CASSLRGQGNTGELFF. Full variable domain (missing parts from reference TRBV28 and TRBJ2-2): DVKVTQSSRYLVKRTGEKVFLECVQDMDHENMFWYRQDPGLGLRLIYFSYDVKMKEKGDIPEGYSVSREKKERFSLILESASTNQTSMYLCASSLRGQGNTGELFFGEGSRLTVL.

This clonotype has ten or more counts. J is TRBJ1-3 and V is TRBV6-1; D remains ambiguous. Per the germline V gene, CDR1 is MNHNS and CDR2 is SASEGT. The CDR3 contains 14 residues. Trimming removed 7 bases at V and 2 bases at J, with 12 bases between. The CDR3 region is CASTEISAGNTIYF. The CDR3 coding sequence is TGTGCCAGCACCGAAATTTCGGCTGGAAACACCATATATTTT.

This clonotype was seen a handful of times. The chain has TRBV10-1 and TRBJ2-3; no clear D. V lost 2 bases and J lost 2, with 8 bases in between. The CDR3 is 14 residues long. Germline lookup yields CDR1 WNHNN and CDR2 SYGVQD (reference sequence). This CDR3 reads CASSEEFLTDTQYF. CDR3 sequence (DNA): TGCGCCAGCAGTGAGGAATTTCTCACAGATACGCAGTATTTT.

J is TRBJ2-5 and V is TRBV7-3; tentative D call: TRBD1 (5 bases). Germline lookup yields CDR1 SGHTA and CDR2 FQGTGA. The CDR3 length is 15 residues. Trimming took 5 bases from V and 2 from J, leaving 15 bases between them. The CDR3 is CASSDQGMPQETQYF. CDR3 nucleotide sequence: TGTGCCAGCAGCGATCAGGGTATGCCGCAAGAGACCCAGTACTTC.

The rearrangement joins TRBV25-1 to TRBJ2-3; D not certain. V lost 3 bases and J lost 5, with 3 bases in between. CDR1 and CDR2 (germline): MGHDK, SYGVNS. The CDR3 sequence is 11 residues long. Written as DNA, the CDR3 is TGTGCCAGCAGTGAGATAGATACGCAGTATTTT. Protein sequence: CASSEIDTQYF.

This clonotype turned up a few times. The genes are TRBV10-3 and TRBJ1-1, with D possibly matching TRBD1 (6 bases). The germline V gene has CDR1 ENHRY and CDR2 SYGVKD. Trimming pared 2 bases from V and 5 bases from J, leaving 9 bases between. There are 13 residues in the CDR3. The CDR3 sequence: CAISEGGRTEAFF. The CDR3 nucleotides are TGTGCCATCAGTGAGGGGGGGCGGACTGAAGCTTTCTTT.

J is TRBJ2-1 and V is TRBV7-8; tentatively, D is TRBD1 or TRBD2 (5 bases each). Germline values: CDR1 SGHVS, CDR2 FQNEAQ. The CDR3 runs 14 residues. V lost 3 bases and J 4 bases, leaving 10 bases between the germline ends. The DNA for the CDR3 is TGTGCCAGCAGCTTCCGGGACGCATACAATGAGCAGTTCTTC. It yields the protein CASSFRDAYNEQFF.

This clonotype has only a few counts. The rearrangement uses TRBV6-5 and TRBJ2-1; no firm D call. V was pared by 3 bases and J by 6 bases, with 12 bases between. Germline CDR1 MNHEY, CDR2 SVGAGI. There are 14 residues in the CDR3. The CDR3, as DNA: TGTGCCAGCAGTTATCTCTCCCAGGTCAATGAGCAGTTCTTC. Amino acid sequence: CASSYLSQVNEQFF.

The chain combines TRBV15 with TRBJ2-2; TRBD2 is a possible D gene (6 bases). The V and J ends lost 3 bases and 0 bases respectively, with 11 bases between them. This CDR3 spans 16 amino acids. Germline V CDR1 and CDR2: LNHNV, YYDKDF (reference sequence). CDR3 DNA: TGTGCCACCAGCAGCTTGGGCGGGGCGAACACCGGGGAGCTGTTTTTT. Residues: CATSSLGGANTGELFF. The full variable domain, its missing parts supplied by reference TRBV15 and TRBJ2-2, is DAMVIQNPRYQVTQFGKPVTLSCSQTLNHNVMYWYQQKSSQAPKLLFHYYDKDFNNEADTPDNFQSRRPNTSFCFLDIRSPGLGDTAMYLCATSSLGGANTGELFFGEGSRLTVL.